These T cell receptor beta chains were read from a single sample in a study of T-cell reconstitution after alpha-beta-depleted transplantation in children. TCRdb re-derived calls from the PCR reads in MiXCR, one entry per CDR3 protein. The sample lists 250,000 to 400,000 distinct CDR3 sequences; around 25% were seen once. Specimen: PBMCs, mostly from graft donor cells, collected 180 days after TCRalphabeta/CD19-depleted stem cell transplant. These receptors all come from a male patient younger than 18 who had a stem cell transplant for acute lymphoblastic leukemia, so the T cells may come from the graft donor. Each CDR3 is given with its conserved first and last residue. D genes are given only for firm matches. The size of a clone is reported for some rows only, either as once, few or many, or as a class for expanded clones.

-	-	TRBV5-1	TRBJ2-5	TGCGCCAGCAGTGAAGGCAGGTCCTTGCTAGAGACCCAGTACTTC	CASSEGRSLLETQYF
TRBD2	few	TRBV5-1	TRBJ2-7	TGCGCCAGCAGCTTAGGAATGGGAACTAGCGGCTACGAGCAGTACTTC	CASSLGMGTSGYEQYF
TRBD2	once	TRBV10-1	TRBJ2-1	TGCGCCAGCAGTGGGAGACTAGCGGTTAATGAGCAGTTCTTC	CASSGRLAVNEQFF
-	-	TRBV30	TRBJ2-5	TGTGCCTGGAGTGTCCTAACTAGCCTCCAAGAGACCCAGTACTTC	CAWSVLTSLQETQYF
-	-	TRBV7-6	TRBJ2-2	TGTGCCAGCAGCTTAGCGGGGGGGCTGTACACCGGGGAGCTGTTTTTT	CASSLAGGLYTGELFF
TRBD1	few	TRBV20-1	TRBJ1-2	TGCAGTGCTAGAGGGGCAGGGGGCTATGGCTACACCTTC	CSARGAGGYGYTF
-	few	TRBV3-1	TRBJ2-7	TGTGCCAGCAGCCATGACGGGGCCTCCTACGAGCAGTACTTC	CASSHDGASYEQYF
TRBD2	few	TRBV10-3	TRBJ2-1	TGTGCCATCAGTGGGGGACTAGCGGGAGGGACCTACAATGAGCAGTTCTTC	CAISGGLAGGTYNEQFF
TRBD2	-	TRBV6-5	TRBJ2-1	TGTGCCAGCAGTTACCTAGCGGGAGGGCCCGTGGATGAGCAGTTCTTC	CASSYLAGGPVDEQFF
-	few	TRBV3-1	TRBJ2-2	TGTGCCAGCAGCCCCCGGGCCGGCGGGACCGGGGAGCTGTTTTTT	CASSPRAGGTGELFF
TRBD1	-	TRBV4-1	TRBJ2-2	TGCGCCAGCAGCCAGGGGACAGGCCTAATGGGCGGGGAGCTGTTTTTT	CASSQGTGLMGGELFF
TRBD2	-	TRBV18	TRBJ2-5	TGTGCCAGCTCACCACCTGGGCTAGCGGGAGTAGAGACCCAGTACTTC	CASSPPGLAGVETQYF
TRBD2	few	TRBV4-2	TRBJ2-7	TGTGCCAGCAGCCAAGATCTAGGGACTAGCGGTAGGGTCGGGCAGTACTTC	CASSQDLGTSGRVGQYF
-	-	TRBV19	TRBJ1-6	TGTGCCAGTAGTAGGGGGACGGAATCCTTTGGGTCACCCCTCCACTTT	CASSRGTESFGSPLHF
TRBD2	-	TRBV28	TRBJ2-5	TGTGCCAGCACCTCAGCGGGAGGGCTGTCCCAGTACTTC	CASTSAGGLSQYF
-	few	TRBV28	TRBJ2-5	TGTGCCGGCTCCTTGGGGGGGGCCGGCAGGGGGACCCAGTACTTC	CAGSLGGAGRGTQYF
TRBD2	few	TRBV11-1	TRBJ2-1	TGTGCCAGCGGCCAAAACTCGGGACTAGCGGGAGGGGCCCATGAGCAGTTCTTC	CASGQNSGLAGGAHEQFF
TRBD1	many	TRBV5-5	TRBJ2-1	TGTGCCAGCAGCTTGGAGTGGACAGGGGAGCAGTTCTTC	CASSLEWTGEQFF
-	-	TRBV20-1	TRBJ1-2	TGCAGTGAAGGGTTACCAGGGAACTATGGCTACACCTTC	CSEGLPGNYGYTF
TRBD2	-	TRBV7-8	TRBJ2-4	TGTGCCAGCGGAAGCGGGAGGTTCCAAAACATTCAGTACTTC	CASGSGRFQNIQYF
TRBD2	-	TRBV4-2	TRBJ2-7	TGTGCCAGCAGCCACGCGACTAGCGGGAGAGCAGTCCTCTACGAGCAGTACTTC	CASSHATSGRAVLYEQYF
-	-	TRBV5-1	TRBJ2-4	TGCGCCAGCAGCTTGGCATCCATAGCCAAAAACATTCAGTACTTC	CASSLASIAKNIQYF
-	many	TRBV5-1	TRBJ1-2	TGCGCCAGCAGCTTGGGAGGCGGCTACACCTTC	CASSLGGGYTF
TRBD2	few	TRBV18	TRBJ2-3	TGTGCCAGCTCACGCGGGAGCTCAGATACGCAGTATTTT	CASSRGSSDTQYF
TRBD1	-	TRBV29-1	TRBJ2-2	TGCAGCGCCCCTGACCCCTACAGGGGGCTGTACACCGGGGAGCTGTTTTTT	CSAPDPYRGLYTGELFF
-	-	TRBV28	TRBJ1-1	TGTGCCAGCAGTCCTACAAGGAACACTGAAGCTTTCTTT	CASSPTRNTEAFF
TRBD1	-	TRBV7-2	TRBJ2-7	TGTGCCAGCAGCCCAACTGGACAGGGGGCAGGGGAGCAGTACTTC	CASSPTGQGAGEQYF
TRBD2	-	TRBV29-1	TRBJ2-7	TGCAGCGTTGAAGTAGCGACTAGCGGGAGGGCCTACGAGCAGTACTTC	CSVEVATSGRAYEQYF
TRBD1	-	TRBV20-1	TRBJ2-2	TGCAGTGCTAGAAAACAGGGGATTACCGGGGAGCTGTTTTTT	CSARKQGITGELFF
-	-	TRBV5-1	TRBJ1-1	TGCGCCAGCAGCTTGGGCCCTCAGGGGTACACTGAAGCTTTCTTT	CASSLGPQGYTEAFF
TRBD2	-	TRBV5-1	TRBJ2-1	TGCGCCAGCAGCTCCTTGGCGGGAGGGGGGAATGAGCAGTTCTTC	CASSSLAGGGNEQFF
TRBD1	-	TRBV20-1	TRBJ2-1	TGCAGTGCGCCCGACAGGGGACATGAGCAGTTCTTC	CSAPDRGHEQFF
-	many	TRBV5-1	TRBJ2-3	TGCGCCAGCAGCTTGTCCGCGGGCACAGATACGCAGTATTTT	CASSLSAGTDTQYF
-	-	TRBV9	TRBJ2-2	TGTGCCAGCAGCGTAGTACCCTCGGCCAGGGAGCTGTTTTTT	CASSVVPSARELFF
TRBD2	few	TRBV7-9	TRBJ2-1	TGTGCCAGCAGCTTAAGTGGGACTAGCTATGACGAGCAGTTCTTC	CASSLSGTSYDEQFF
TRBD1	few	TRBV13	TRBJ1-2	TGTGCCAGCAGCTTACGGGACAGGACCTATGGCTACACCTTC	CASSLRDRTYGYTF
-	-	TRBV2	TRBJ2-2	TGTGCCAGAACACAGGAACGCGGGAACACCGGGGAGCTGTTTTTT	CARTQERGNTGELFF
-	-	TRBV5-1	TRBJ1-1	TGCGCCAGCAGCTTGGTCAGCCAGAACACTGAAGCTTTCTTT	CASSLVSQNTEAFF
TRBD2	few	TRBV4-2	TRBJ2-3	TGTGCCAGCAGCCAGGCAACTAGCGGACGATCGGATACGCAGTATTTT	CASSQATSGRSDTQYF
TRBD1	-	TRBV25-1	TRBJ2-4	TGTGCCAGCAGTGAATTTGGACAGGGGTCACGGGGAGGCAAAAACATTCAGTACTTC	CASSEFGQGSRGGKNIQYF
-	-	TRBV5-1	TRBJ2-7	TGCGCCAGCAGCTGGACCAGGGAGATCTACGAGCAGTACTTC	CASSWTREIYEQYF
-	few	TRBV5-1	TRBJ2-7	TGCGCCAGCAGCACCCTATCCGATCGCCCCGGTCGGCAGTACTTC	CASSTLSDRPGRQYF
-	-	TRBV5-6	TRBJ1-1	TGTGCCAGCAGCTTGGGTTACAGGGTAGGGATGAACACTGAAGCTTTCTTT	CASSLGYRVGMNTEAFF
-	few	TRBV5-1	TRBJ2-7	TGCGCCAGCAGCTTGAGGGCCCCTCGGAGCTACGAGCAGTACTTC	CASSLRAPRSYEQYF
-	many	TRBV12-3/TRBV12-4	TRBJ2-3	TGTGCCAGCAGTAGCCGGATAACAGATACGCAGTATTTT	CASSSRITDTQYF
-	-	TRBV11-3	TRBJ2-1	TGTGCCAGCAGTGCAGCCCGGATTTACAATGAGCAGTTCTTC	CASSAARIYNEQFF
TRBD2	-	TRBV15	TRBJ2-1	TGTGCCACCAGCAGGACCCAATTACTAGCGGGGAATGAGCAGTTCTTC	CATSRTQLLAGNEQFF
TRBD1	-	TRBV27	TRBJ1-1	TGTGCCAGCAGGCAGGGGGCGCGAATGACCACTGAAGCTTTCTTT	CASRQGARMTTEAFF
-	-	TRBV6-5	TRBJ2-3	TGTGCCAGCAGTTACTCGCACTTACTTAGCACAGATACGCAGTATTTT	CASSYSHLLSTDTQYF